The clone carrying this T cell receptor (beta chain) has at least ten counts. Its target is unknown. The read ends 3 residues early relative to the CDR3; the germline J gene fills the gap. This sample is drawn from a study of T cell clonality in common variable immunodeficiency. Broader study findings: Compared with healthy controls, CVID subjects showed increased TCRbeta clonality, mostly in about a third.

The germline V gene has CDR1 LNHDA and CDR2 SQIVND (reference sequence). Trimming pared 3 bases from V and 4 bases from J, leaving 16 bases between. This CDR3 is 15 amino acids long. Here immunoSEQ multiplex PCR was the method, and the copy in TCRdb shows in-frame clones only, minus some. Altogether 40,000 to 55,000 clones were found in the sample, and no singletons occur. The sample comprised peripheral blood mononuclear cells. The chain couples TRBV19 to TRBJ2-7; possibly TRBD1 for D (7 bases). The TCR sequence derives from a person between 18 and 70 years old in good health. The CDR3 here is CASSIVSQGGYEQYF. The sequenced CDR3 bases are TGTGCCAGTAGTATTGTCTCCCAGGGGGGATACGAG.